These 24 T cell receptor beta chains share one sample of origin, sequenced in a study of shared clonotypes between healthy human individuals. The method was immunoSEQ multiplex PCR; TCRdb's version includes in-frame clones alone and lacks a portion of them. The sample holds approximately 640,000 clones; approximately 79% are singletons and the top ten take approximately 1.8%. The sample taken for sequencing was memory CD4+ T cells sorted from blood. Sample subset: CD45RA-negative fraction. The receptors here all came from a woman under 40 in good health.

The DNA for the CDR3 is TGTGCTAGTGGTTTGGTACTTGGAAGCACAGATACGCAGTATTTT. Protein: CASGLVLGSTDTQYF. This sequence joins TRBV12-5 and TRBJ2-3; D unresolved. The V end was cut by 0 bases, the J end by 0 bases, with 7 bases between. The CDR3 is made up of 15 amino acids. CDR1 and CDR2 from the germline V gene are LGHNT and FRNRAP.

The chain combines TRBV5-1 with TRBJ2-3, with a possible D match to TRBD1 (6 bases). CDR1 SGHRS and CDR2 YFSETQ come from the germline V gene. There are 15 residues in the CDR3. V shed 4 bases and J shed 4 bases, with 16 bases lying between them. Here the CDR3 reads CASSHGTRTSDTQYF. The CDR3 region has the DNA TGCGCCAGCAGCCACGGGACAAGAACCTCAGATACGCAGTATTTT.

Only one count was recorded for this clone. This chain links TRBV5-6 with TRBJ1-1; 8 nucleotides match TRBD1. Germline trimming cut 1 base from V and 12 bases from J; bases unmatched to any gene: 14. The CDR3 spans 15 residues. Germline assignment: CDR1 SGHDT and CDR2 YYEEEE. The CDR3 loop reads CASSLLNPGGDAPFF. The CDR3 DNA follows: TGTGCCAGCAGCTTGTTAAACCCAGGGGGCGATGCACCTTTCTTT.

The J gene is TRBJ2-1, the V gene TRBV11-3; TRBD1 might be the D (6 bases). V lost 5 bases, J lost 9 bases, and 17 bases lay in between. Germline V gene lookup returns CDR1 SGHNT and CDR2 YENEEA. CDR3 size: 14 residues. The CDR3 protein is CASSAGDTRGEQFF. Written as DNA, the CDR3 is TGTGCCAGCAGCGCAGGGGACACGAGGGGTGAGCAGTTCTTC. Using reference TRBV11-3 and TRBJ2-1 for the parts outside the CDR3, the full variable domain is EAGVVQSPRYKIIEKKQPVAFWCNPISGHNTLYWYLQNLGQGPELLIRYENEEAVDDSQLPKDRFSAERLKGVDSTLKIQPAELGDSAVYLCASSAGDTRGEQFFGPGTRLTVL.

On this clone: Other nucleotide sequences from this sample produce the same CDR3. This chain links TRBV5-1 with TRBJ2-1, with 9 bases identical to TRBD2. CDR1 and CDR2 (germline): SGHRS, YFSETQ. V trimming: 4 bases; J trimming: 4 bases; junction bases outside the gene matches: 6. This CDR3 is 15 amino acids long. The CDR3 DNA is TGCGCCAGCAGCCAATCTAGCGGGGCTTACAATGAGCAGTTCTTC. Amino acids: CASSQSSGAYNEQFF.

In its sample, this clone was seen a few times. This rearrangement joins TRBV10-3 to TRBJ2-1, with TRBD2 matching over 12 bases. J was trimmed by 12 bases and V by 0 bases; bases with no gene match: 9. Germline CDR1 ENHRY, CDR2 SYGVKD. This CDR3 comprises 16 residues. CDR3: CAISESATSGSVAQFF. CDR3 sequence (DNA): TGTGCCATCAGTGAGTCGGCGACTAGCGGGAGTGTCGCGCAGTTCTTC.

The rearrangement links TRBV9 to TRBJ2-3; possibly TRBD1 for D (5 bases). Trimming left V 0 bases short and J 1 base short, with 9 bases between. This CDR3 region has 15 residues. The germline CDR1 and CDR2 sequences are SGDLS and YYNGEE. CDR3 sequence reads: CASSVVIGGTDTQYF. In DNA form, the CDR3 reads TGTGCCAGCAGCGTAGTGATAGGGGGCACAGATACGCAGTATTTT.

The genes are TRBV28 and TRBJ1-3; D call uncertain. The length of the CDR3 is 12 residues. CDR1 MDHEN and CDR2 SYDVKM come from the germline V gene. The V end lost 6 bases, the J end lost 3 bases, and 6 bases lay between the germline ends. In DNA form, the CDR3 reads TGTGCCAGCAGCTCTCATGGAAACACCATATATTTT. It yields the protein CASSSHGNTIYF.

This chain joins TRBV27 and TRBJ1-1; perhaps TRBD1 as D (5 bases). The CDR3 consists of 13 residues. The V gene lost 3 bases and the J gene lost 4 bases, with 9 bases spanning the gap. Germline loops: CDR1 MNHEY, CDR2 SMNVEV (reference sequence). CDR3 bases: TGTGCCAGCAGTTTCGACGGGGGCACTGAAGCTTTCTTT. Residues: CASSFDGGTEAFF.

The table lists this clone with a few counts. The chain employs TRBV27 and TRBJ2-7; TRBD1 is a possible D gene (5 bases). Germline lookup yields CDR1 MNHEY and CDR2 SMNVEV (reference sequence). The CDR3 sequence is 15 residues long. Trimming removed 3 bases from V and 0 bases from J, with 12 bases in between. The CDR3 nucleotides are TGTGCCAGCAGTTTGGCAGGGCGGCTCTCCTACGAGCAGTACTTC. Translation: CASSLAGRLSYEQYF.

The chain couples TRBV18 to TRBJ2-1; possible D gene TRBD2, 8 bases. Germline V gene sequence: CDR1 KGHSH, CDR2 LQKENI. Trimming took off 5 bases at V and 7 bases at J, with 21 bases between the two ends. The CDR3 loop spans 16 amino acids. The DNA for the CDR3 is TGTGCCAGCTCATCACAGGGGCCGGCTAGCGGGAATGAGCAGTTCTTC. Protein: CASSSQGPASGNEQFF.

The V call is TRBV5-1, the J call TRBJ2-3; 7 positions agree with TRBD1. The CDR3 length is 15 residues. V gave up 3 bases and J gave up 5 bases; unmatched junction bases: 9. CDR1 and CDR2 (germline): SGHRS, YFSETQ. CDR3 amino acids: CASSSSDRVGDTQYF. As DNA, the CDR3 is TGCGCCAGCAGCTCTTCAGACAGGGTTGGAGATACGCAGTATTTT.

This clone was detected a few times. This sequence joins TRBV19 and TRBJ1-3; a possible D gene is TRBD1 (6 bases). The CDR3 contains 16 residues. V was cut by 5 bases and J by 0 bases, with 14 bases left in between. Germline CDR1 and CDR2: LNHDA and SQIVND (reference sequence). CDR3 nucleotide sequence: TGTGCCAGTAGTCCAGGGGTGCCCGGCTCTGGAAACACCATATATTTT. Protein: CASSPGVPGSGNTIYF.

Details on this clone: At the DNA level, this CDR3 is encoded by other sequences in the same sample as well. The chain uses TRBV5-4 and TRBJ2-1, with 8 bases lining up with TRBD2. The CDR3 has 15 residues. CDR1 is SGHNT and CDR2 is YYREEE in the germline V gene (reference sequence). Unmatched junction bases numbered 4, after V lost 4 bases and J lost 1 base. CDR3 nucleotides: TGTGCCAGCAGCCAAAGCGGGAGTTCCTACAATGAGCAGTTCTTC. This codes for CASSQSGSSYNEQFF.

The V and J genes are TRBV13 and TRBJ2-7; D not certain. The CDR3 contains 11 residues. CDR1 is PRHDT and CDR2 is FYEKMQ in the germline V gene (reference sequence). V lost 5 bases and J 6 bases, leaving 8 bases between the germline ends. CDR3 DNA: TGTGCCAGCAGCACCCGGACCGAGCAGTACTTC. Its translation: CASSTRTEQYF. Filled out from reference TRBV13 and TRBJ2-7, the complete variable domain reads AAGVIQSPRHLIKEKRETATLKCYPIPRHDTVYWYQQGPGQDPQFLISFYEKMQSDKGSIPDRFSAQQFSDYHSELNMSSLELGDSALYFCASSTRTEQYFGPGTRLTVT.

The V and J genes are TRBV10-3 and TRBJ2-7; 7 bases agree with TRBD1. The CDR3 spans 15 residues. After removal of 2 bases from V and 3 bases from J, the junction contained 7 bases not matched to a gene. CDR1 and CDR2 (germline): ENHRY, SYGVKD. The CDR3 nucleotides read TGTGCCATCAGTGAGGCGACAGGGAGCATCTACGAGCAGTACTTC. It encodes CAISEATGSIYEQYF.

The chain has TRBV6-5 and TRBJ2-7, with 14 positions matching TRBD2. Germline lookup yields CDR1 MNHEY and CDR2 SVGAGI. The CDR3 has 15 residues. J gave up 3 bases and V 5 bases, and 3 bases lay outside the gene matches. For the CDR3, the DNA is TGTGCCAGCAGTGGTGGGACTAGCGGGAGCTACGAGCAGTACTTC. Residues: CASSGGTSGSYEQYF.

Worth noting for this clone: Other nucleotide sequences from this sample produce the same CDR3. CDR3 sequence (DNA): TGCGCCAGCAGCCAAACAGGGTACGAGCAGTACTTC. Encoded protein: CASSQTGYEQYF. The chain has TRBV5-1 and TRBJ2-7, with a possible D match to TRBD1 (6 bases). The germline V gene has CDR1 SGHRS and CDR2 YFSETQ. The CDR3 covers 12 residues. Trimming shortened V by 4 bases and J by 4 bases, and 9 bases separated the two germline ends.

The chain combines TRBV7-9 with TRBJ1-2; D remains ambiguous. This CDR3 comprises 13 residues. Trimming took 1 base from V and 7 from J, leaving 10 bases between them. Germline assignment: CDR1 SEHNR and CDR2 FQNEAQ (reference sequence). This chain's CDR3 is CASSLVVTAGYTF. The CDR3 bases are TGTGCCAGCAGCTTAGTAGTAACGGCTGGCTACACCTTC.

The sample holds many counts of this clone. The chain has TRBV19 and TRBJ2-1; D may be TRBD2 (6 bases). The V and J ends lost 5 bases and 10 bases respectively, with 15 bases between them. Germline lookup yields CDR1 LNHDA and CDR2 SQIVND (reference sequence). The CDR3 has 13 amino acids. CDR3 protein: CASSVPGTQEQFF. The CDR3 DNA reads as TGTGCCAGTAGTGTTCCCGGGACTCAAGAGCAGTTCTTC.

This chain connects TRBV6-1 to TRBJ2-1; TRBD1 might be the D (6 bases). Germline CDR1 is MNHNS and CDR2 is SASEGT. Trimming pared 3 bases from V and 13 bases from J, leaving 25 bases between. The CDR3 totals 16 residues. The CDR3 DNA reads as TGTGCCAGCAGTGAGGGGGCCGGGGCTAGCACGTACCCCCAGTTCTTC. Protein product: CASSEGAGASTYPQFF.

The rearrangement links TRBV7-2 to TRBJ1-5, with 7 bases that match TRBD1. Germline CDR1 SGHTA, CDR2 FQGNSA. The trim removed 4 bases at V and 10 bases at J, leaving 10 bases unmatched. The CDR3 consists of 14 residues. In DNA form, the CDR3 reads TGTGCCAGCAGCTCCCAGGGGGAGGCAGGACCCCAGCATTTT. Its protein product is CASSSQGEAGPQHF.

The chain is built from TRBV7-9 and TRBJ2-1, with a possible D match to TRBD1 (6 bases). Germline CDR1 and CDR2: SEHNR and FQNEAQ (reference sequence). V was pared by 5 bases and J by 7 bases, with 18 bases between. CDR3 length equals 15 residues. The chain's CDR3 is CASSQPQGSLNEQFF. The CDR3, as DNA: TGTGCCAGCAGCCAACCACAGGGTTCGTTGAATGAGCAGTTCTTC. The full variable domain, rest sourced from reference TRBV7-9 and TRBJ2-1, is DTGVSQNPRHKITKRGQNVTFRCDPISEHNRLYWYRQTLGQGPEFLTYFQNEAQLEKSRLLSDRFSAERPKGSFSTLEIQRTEQGDSAMYLCASSQPQGSLNEQFFGPGTRLTVL.

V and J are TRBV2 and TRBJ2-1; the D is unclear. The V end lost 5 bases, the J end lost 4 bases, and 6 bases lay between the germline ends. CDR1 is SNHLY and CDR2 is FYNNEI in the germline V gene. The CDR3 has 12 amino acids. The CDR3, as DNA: TGTGCCAGCAGTCCCGCGTACAATGAGCAGTTCTTC. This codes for CASSPAYNEQFF.